The 27 T cell receptor beta chains below were found in one sample sequenced in a study of blood T cell repertoires in COVID-19. The data were produced by immunoSEQ multiplex PCR, yet TCRdb's version contains in-frame clones alone and is incomplete. This sample has about 250,000 clones, with roughly 80% found just once. Material for sequencing was peripheral blood. All receptors derive from a man of 80 years or more with acute or convalescent COVID-19.

This clone was counted a few times. One junction end disagrees with the germline gene, perhaps due to a read error. The V call is TRBV5-1, the J call TRBJ2-7; possibly TRBD2 for D (7 bases). Germline CDR1 and CDR2: SGHRS and YFSETQ. CDR3 length: 12 residues. CDR3 nucleotides: TGCGCCAGCAGCTTGACAGGGAGGGCTGGCCACTTC. It translates to CASSLTGRAGHF.

This rearrangement joins TRBV30 to TRBJ2-3; 11 nucleotides line up with TRBD2. Losses at the gene ends were 8 bases for V and 2 bases for J; bases not matched to a gene: 9. This CDR3 is 15 amino acids long. The germline gives CDR1 GTSNPN, CDR2 SVGIG (reference sequence). CDR3 protein: CALPSSGRSTDTQYF. CDR3 bases: TGTGCCCTCCCTTCTAGCGGGAGGTCCACAGATACGCAGTATTTT.

A note on this clone: At one of its ends the junction is not consistent with the germline gene, which may arise from a read error. This sequence joins TRBV2 and TRBJ1-4; D remains ambiguous. The CDR3 is 13 amino acids. Germline V CDR1 and CDR2: SNHLY, FYNNEI. In nucleotides, the CDR3 is TGTGCCAGCAGAGAAGCAGAGGGTGGGAAACTGTTTTTT. Its translation is CASREAEGGKLFF.

The V and J genes are TRBV24-1 and TRBJ1-5, with a tentative D call TRBD1 (5 bases). Between the trimmed V and J ends, which lost 3 bases and 5 bases, there was a span of 7 bases. Germline CDR1 KGHDR, CDR2 SFDVKD. CDR3 length equals 13 residues. The CDR3 nucleotides read TGTGCCACCAGTGATCAGGGATATCAGCCCCAGCATTTT. As protein: CATSDQGYQPQHF.

V usage is TRBV5-1 and J usage is TRBJ1-4; a weak D match, TRBD1 (6 bases). The V end was cut by 0 bases, the J end by 8 bases, with 14 bases between. Germline V gives CDR1 SGHRS, CDR2 YFSETQ. The CDR3 has 15 amino acids. DNA of the CDR3: TGCGCCAGCAGCTTGGCGCAGGGGCGCCTCGAAAAACTGTTTTTT. Translating it yields CASSLAQGRLEKLFF.

The gene calls are TRBV5-1 and TRBJ1-1; 8 bases map to TRBD1. CDR1 and CDR2 from the germline V gene are SGHRS and YFSETQ. This CDR3 contains 17 residues. J gave up 0 bases and V 0 bases, and 7 bases lay outside the gene matches. The CDR3 DNA is TGCGCCAGCAGCTTGGCAGGGGGCCCCTATATGAACACTGAAGCTTTCTTT. This sequence encodes CASSLAGGPYMNTEAFF.

This sequence joins TRBV19 and TRBJ1-5; D call uncertain. Between the trimmed V and J ends, which lost 4 bases and 4 bases, there was a span of 17 bases. From germline, CDR1 is LNHDA and CDR2 SQIVND (reference sequence). The CDR3 extends over 16 amino acids. CDR3: CASSTDGGVGNQPQHF. CDR3 sequence (DNA): TGTGCCAGTAGTACCGACGGCGGGGTAGGAAATCAGCCCCAGCATTTT.

The chain has TRBV5-1 and TRBJ2-5, with a possible D match to TRBD1 (6 bases). This CDR3 contains 14 residues. Trimming left V 2 bases short and J 0 bases short, with 8 bases between. The germline CDR1 and CDR2 sequences are SGHRS and YFSETQ. This CDR3 reads CASSLGGHQETQYF. DNA of the CDR3: TGCGCCAGCAGCTTAGGGGGTCACCAAGAGACCCAGTACTTC.

J is TRBJ2-1 and V is TRBV19; 8 positions agree with TRBD1. J gave up 4 bases and V 3 bases, and 8 bases lay outside the gene matches. This CDR3 contains 16 residues. The germline V gene encodes CDR1 LNHDA and CDR2 SQIVND (reference sequence). CDR3 nucleotides: TGTGCCAGTAGTATGGGACGGACAGGGACTTACAATGAGCAGTTCTTC. Residues: CASSMGRTGTYNEQFF.

The chain is built from TRBV5-1 and TRBJ1-6; 9 bases are a match to TRBD1. Germline V lookup: CDR1 SGHRS, CDR2 YFSETQ. The trim removed 0 bases at V and 8 bases at J, leaving 9 bases unmatched. The CDR3 loop spans 17 amino acids. The CDR3 bases are TGCGCCAGCAGCTTGGGACCGGGACAGGGCCCCTATTCACCCCTCCACTTT. Its protein is CASSLGPGQGPYSPLHF.

This chain uses TRBV10-3 with TRBJ1-1; D unclear. CDR1 is ENHRY, CDR2 SYGVKD, per germline. Deletions cut 6 bases from V and 1 base from J, with 12 bases between. CDR3 length: 14 residues. The DNA of the CDR3 is TGTGCCATCAGGTCCACAGCTACGAACACTGAAGCTTTCTTT. Amino acids: CAIRSTATNTEAFF.

The chain recombines TRBV25-1 with TRBJ1-1, with D unclear. The CDR3 sequence is 14 residues long. The V gene lost 0 bases and the J gene lost 7 bases, with 12 bases spanning the gap. Germline loops: CDR1 MGHDK, CDR2 SYGVNS. DNA of the CDR3: TGTGCCAGCAGTGAATATCGAGAAAACGGTGAAGCTTTCTTT. Amino acids: CASSEYRENGEAFF.

The chain combines TRBV9 with TRBJ2-7, with 11 bases lining up with TRBD2. Germline CDR1 is SGDLS and CDR2 is YYNGEE. The CDR3 runs 15 residues. V lost 4 bases, J lost 4 bases, and 7 bases stayed unmatched. CDR3 amino acids: CASSPTSGRGYEQYF. The CDR3 nucleotides read TGTGCCAGCAGCCCCACTAGCGGGAGAGGGTACGAGCAGTACTTC.

The chain recombines TRBV3-1 (or the pseudogene TRBV3-2) with TRBJ2-1; the D is unclear. The CDR3 contains 13 residues. V was shortened by 0 bases and J by 7 bases, with 7 bases between the two germline ends. Per the germline V gene, CDR1 is LGHDT and CDR2 is YNNKEL (reference sequence). The CDR3 DNA reads TGTGCCAGCAGCCAAGATATCGGTAATGAGCAGTTCTTC. Its translation: CASSQDIGNEQFF.

V gene TRBV24-1 combines with J gene TRBJ2-1, with D possibly matching TRBD1 (6 bases). The CDR3 is 16 amino acids. Between the trimmed V and J ends, which lost 4 bases and 0 bases, there was a span of 12 bases. The germline CDR1 and CDR2 sequences are KGHDR and SFDVKD. DNA of the CDR3: TGTGCCACCAGTGACATTACAGGGAACTCCTACAATGAGCAGTTCTTC. As protein: CATSDITGNSYNEQFF.

This clone turned up a few times. This chain joins TRBV28 and TRBJ1-4; no firm D call. Trimming pared 6 bases from V and 5 bases from J, leaving 16 bases between. There are 15 residues in the CDR3. From germline, CDR1 is MDHEN and CDR2 SYDVKM. In nucleotides, the CDR3 is TGTGCCAGCAGCCCCGCGGGCTCCTACAATGAAAAACTGTTTTTT. Translated, it gives CASSPAGSYNEKLFF. Complete variable domain (other parts from reference TRBV28 and TRBJ1-4): DVKVTQSSRYLVKRTGEKVFLECVQDMDHENMFWYRQDPGLGLRLIYFSYDVKMKEKGDIPEGYSVSREKKERFSLILESASTNQTSMYLCASSPAGSYNEKLFFGSGTQLSVL.

This clone has a single count. V and J are TRBV14 and TRBJ2-7, with a possible D match to TRBD1 (5 bases). CDR3 length: 13 amino acids. The germline CDR1 and CDR2 sequences are SGHDN and FVKESK. V lost 4 bases to trimming and J lost 6 bases, with 13 bases between them. CDR3 sequence reads: CASSPQLGAEQYF. The DNA for the CDR3 is TGTGCCAGCAGCCCCCAGCTAGGGGCCGAGCAGTACTTC.

The rearrangement joins TRBV28 to TRBJ1-5; 7 bases fit TRBD1. The V segment lost 2 bases and the J segment 6 bases; nucleotides outside the gene matches: 1. The CDR3 runs to 13 residues. Germline assignment: CDR1 MDHEN and CDR2 SYDVKM. As DNA, the CDR3 is TGTGCCAGCAGTTTACAGGGGGGTCAGCCCCAGCATTTT. Translated: CASSLQGGQPQHF.

The genes are TRBV18 and TRBJ2-1; no clear D. Germline V CDR1 and CDR2: KGHSH, LQKENI. The ends were cut back, 1 base at V and 0 bases at J, with 7 bases in the middle. The CDR3 covers 15 residues. The CDR3 sequence: CASSPQRSSYNEQFF. The CDR3 coding sequence is TGTGCCAGCTCACCACAGAGGAGCTCCTACAATGAGCAGTTCTTC.

The V call is TRBV28, the J call TRBJ2-3, with 8 nucleotides matching TRBD1. The length of the CDR3 is 12 residues. Looked up from germline, CDR1 is MDHEN and CDR2 is SYDVKM. J lost 6 bases, V lost 11 bases, and 7 bases had no gene match. The CDR3 protein is CAGGQVKDTQYF. CDR3 coding DNA: TGTGCCGGGGGACAGGTAAAGGATACGCAGTATTTT.

In the case of this clone: The sample carries other DNA sequences with the same CDR3. The gene calls are TRBV11-2 and TRBJ1-2; tentative D call: TRBD1 (5 bases). Germline V gene sequence: CDR1 SGHAT, CDR2 FQNNGV. This CDR3 has 12 residues. Deletions cut 1 base from V and 5 bases from J, with 5 bases between. The CDR3 reads CASSLAGYGYTF. CDR3 sequence (DNA): TGTGCCAGCAGCTTAGCAGGGTATGGCTACACCTTC. Drawing the rest from reference TRBV11-2 and TRBJ1-2, the complete variable domain is EAGVAQSPRYKIIEKRQSVAFWCNPISGHATLYWYQQILGQGPKLLIQFQNNGVVDDSQLPKDRFSAERLKGVDSTLKIQPAKLEDSAVYLCASSLAGYGYTFGSGTRLTVV.

In DNA form, the CDR3 reads TGTGCCGTATCCAGGTCAGATAATTCACCCCTCCACTTT. Its protein product is CAVSRSDNSPLHF. The J gene is TRBJ1-6, the V gene TRBV27; D not resolved. In germline, CDR1 is MNHEY, CDR2 SMNVEV (reference sequence). Trimming removed 11 bases from V and 5 bases from J, with 13 bases in between. This CDR3 is built from 13 residues.

This clone was observed a handful of times. The chain recombines TRBV5-5 with TRBJ2-7; no firm D call. Looked up from germline, CDR1 is SGHKS and CDR2 is YYEKEE (reference sequence). The V and J ends lost 1 base and 1 base respectively, with 3 bases between them. The CDR3 contains 12 residues. The CDR3: CASSLHSYEQYF. The CDR3 DNA reads TGTGCCAGCAGCTTGCATTCCTACGAGCAGTACTTC. Full variable domain (outside the CDR3, taken from reference TRBV5-5 and TRBJ2-7): DAGVTQSPTHLIKTRGQQVTLRCSPISGHKSVSWYQQVLGQGPQFIFQYYEKEERGRGNFPDRFSARQFPNYSSELNVNALLLGDSALYLCASSLHSYEQYFGPGTRLTVT.

V and J are TRBV27 and TRBJ1-2, with 10 bases identical to TRBD1. Germline V gene sequence: CDR1 MNHEY, CDR2 SMNVEV (reference sequence). The CDR3 loop spans 14 amino acids. Trimming took 4 bases from V and 6 from J; bases not matched to a gene: 5. CDR3 sequence reads: CASSSGTGVDGYTF. The CDR3 coding sequence is TGTGCCAGCAGTTCCGGGACAGGGGTAGATGGCTACACCTTC.

V is TRBV5-1 and J is TRBJ2-1; D is possibly TRBD1 (6 bases). Germline V CDR1 and CDR2: SGHRS, YFSETQ. The CDR3 is made up of 13 amino acids. Trimming stripped 1 base from V and 6 bases from J, with 8 bases between. DNA for the CDR3: TGCGCCAGCAGCTTGACAGGGCCCAATGAGCAGTTCTTC. Amino acids: CASSLTGPNEQFF.

J is TRBJ2-6 and V is TRBV5-1, with 7 bases lining up with TRBD2. Germline trimming cut 4 bases from V and 8 bases from J; bases unmatched to any gene: 6. Per the germline V gene, CDR1 is SGHRS and CDR2 is YFSETQ. The CDR3 covers 14 residues. CDR3 protein: CASSPAGDTNVLTF. As DNA, the CDR3 is TGCGCCAGCAGCCCGGCGGGGGATACCAACGTCCTGACTTTC.

This clone was seen once. The rearrangement joins TRBV6-5 to TRBJ1-2, with D possibly being TRBD1 (5 bases). The V end lost 6 bases, the J end lost 11 bases, and 16 bases lay between the germline ends. Germline CDR1 reads MNHEY; CDR2 reads SVGAGI. The CDR3 covers 12 residues. The CDR3 sequence: CASRITRGGYTF. The DNA for the CDR3 is TGTGCCAGCAGGATCACTAGGGGAGGTTACACCTTC.